This TCR beta chain was identified during a study of patients and donors after allogeneic stem cell transplantation. CDR3 length: 13 residues. Germline CDR1 reads SGHRS; CDR2 reads YFSETQ. Trimming shortened V by 1 base and J by 6 bases, and 8 bases separated the two germline ends. TCRdb re-analysed the RT-PCR reads in MiXCR, keeping a single row per CDR3 protein. The sample carries 95,000 to 120,000 distinct CDR3 sequences, around 38% recorded once. The clonotype comes from a human donor who was either an allogeneic HSCT recipient or a stem cell or donor lymphocyte infusion donor (not recorded which). It is not recorded whose cells these are; they may come from a transplant donor. The chain has TRBV5-1 and TRBJ2-1; no definite D call. Sequenced material: blood, either unsorted or a sorted T cell fraction (not recorded which). The CDR3 loop is CASSLIRLNEQFF. The CDR3 bases are TGCGCCAGCAGCTTGATCCGCCTCAATGAGCAGTTCTTC.